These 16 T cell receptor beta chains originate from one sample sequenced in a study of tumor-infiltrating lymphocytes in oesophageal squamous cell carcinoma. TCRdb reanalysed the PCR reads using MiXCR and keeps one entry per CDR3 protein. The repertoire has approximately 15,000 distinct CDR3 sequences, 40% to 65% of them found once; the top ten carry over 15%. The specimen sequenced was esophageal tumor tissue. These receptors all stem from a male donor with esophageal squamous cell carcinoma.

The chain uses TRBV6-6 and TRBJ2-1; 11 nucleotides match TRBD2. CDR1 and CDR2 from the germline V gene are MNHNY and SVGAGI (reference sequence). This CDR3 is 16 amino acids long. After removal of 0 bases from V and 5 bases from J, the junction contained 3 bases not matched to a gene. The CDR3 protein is CASSYSISGRDNEQFF. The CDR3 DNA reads TGTGCCAGCAGTTACTCGATTAGCGGGAGGGACAATGAGCAGTTCTTC.

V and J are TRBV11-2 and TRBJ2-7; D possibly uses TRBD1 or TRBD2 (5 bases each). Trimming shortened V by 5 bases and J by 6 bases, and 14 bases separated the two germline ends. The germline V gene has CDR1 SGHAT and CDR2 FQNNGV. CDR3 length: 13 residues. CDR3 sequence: CASSTRGRSEQYF. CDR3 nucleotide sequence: TGTGCCAGCAGCACCCGGGGCCGCTCCGAGCAGTACTTC. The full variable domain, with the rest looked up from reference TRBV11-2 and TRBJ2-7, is EAGVAQSPRYKIIEKRQSVAFWCNPISGHATLYWYQQILGQGPKLLIQFQNNGVVDDSQLPKDRFSAERLKGVDSTLKIQPAKLEDSAVYLCASSTRGRSEQYFGPGTRLTVT.

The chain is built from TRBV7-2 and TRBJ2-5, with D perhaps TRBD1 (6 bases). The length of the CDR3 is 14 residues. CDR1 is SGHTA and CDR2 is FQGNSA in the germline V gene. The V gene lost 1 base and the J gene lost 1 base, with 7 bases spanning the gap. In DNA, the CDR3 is TGTGCCAGCAGCTTAGGGACAGTCCAAGAGACCCAGTACTTC. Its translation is CASSLGTVQETQYF.

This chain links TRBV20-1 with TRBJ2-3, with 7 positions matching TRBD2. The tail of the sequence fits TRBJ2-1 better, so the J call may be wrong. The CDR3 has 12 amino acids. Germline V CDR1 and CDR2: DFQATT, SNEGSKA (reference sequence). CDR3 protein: CSARMTSHEQFF. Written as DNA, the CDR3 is TGCAGTGCTAGAATGACTAGCCATGAGCAGTTCTTC.

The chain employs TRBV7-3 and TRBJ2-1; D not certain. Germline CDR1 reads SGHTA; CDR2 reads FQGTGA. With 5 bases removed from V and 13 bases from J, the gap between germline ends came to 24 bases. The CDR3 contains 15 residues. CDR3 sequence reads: CASSPPSFLGGTQFF. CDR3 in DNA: TGTGCCAGCAGCCCCCCGTCTTTTCTAGGCGGCACACAGTTCTTC.

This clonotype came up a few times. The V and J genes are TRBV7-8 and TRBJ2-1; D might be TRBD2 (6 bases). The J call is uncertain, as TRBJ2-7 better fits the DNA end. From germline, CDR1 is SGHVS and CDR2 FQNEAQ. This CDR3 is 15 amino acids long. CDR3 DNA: TGTGCCAGCAGCTTAAGTCGGAGGGGTGGCTACGAGCAGTACTTC. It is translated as CASSLSRRGGYEQYF.

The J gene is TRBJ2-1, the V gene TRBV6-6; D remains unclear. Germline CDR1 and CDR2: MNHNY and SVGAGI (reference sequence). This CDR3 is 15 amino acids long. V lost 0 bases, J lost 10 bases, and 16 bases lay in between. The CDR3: CASSYSMSGVEEQFF. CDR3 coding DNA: TGTGCCAGCAGTTACTCGATGAGTGGTGTGGAAGAGCAGTTCTTC.

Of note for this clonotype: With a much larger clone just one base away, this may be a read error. CDR3 loop: CASSVTSGVNNEQYF. The CDR3 nucleotides read TGTGCCAGCAGCGTCACTAGCGGGGTTAACAATGAGCAGTACTTC. The chain recombines TRBV7-2 with TRBJ2-1; TRBD2 aligns across 10 bases. The J call may not be correct, given that the DNA end is closer to TRBJ2-7. In germline, CDR1 is SGHTA, CDR2 FQGNSA. The length of the CDR3 is 15 residues.

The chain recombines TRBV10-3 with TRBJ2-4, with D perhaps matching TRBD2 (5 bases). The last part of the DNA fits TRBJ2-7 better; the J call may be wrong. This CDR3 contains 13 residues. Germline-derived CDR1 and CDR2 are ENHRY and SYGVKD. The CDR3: CAISEREKTEQYF. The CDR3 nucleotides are TGTGCCATCAGTGAGAGGGAGAAAACCGAGCAGTACTTC.

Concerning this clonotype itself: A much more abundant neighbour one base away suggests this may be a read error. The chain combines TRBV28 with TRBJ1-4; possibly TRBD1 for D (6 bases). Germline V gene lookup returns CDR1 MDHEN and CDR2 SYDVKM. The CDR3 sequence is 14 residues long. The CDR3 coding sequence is TGTGCCGGCAGCCTGGGGGGGGCGGATGAAAAACTGTTTTTT. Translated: CAGSLGGADEKLFF.

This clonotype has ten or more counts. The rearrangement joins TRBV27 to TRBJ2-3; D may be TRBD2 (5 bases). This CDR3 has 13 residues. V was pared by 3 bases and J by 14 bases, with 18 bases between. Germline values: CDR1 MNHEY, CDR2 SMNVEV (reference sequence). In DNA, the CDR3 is TGTGCCAGCAGTTTTGGGAACACCGGGGAGCTGTATTTT. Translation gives CASSFGNTGELYF.

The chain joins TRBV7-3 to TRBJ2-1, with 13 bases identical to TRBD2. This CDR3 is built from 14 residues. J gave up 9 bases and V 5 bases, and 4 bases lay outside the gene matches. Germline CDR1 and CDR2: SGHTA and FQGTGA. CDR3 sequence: CASSRTSGSSEQFF. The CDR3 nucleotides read TGTGCCAGCAGCCGGACTAGCGGGAGTAGTGAGCAGTTCTTC.

The CDR3 DNA reads TGTGCCAGCAGCTTAGATCTGGGGCCCCAATCCGAGCAGTACTTC. It translates to CASSLDLGPQSEQYF. V gene TRBV7-6 combines with J gene TRBJ2-7, with D perhaps TRBD1 (5 bases). Germline assignment: CDR1 SGHVS and CDR2 FNYEAQ. The CDR3 totals 15 residues. V lost 1 base to trimming and J lost 6 bases, with 16 bases between them.

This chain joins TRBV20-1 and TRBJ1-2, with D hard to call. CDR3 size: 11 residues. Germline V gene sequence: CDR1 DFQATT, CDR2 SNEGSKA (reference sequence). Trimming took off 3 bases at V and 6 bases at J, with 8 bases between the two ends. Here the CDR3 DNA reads TGCAGTGCTAGCGGTCCCAATGGCTACACCTTC. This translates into CSASGPNGYTF.

CDR3 residues: CATRGNSYNEQYF. For the CDR3, the DNA is TGTGCCACTAGGGGGAACTCCTACAATGAGCAGTACTTC. The chain carries TRBV19 and TRBJ2-7, with D possibly being TRBD1 (6 bases). The CDR3 consists of 13 residues. V lost 10 bases, J lost 7 bases, and 20 bases lay in between. CDR1 and CDR2 from the germline V gene are LNHDA and SQIVND (reference sequence).

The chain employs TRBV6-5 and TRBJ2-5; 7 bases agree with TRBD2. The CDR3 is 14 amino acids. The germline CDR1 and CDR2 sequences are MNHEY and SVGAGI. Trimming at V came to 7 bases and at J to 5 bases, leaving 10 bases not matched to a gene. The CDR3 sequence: CASTRTRASETQYF. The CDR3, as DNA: TGTGCCAGCACCAGGACTAGGGCCTCGGAGACCCAGTACTTC.